Below are 3 T cell receptor beta chains sequenced from a single sample in a study of T cell changes during pregnancy in multiple sclerosis. Sequencing was performed with immunoSEQ multiplex PCR; in TCRdb, only in-frame clones are kept and a portion is missing. This table has roughly 71,000 clones, 92% appearing once. Sequenced material: peripheral blood, taken in the first trimester of pregnancy. The receptor source for this set is a female donor in good health, enrolled as a control in a pregnancy study.

This sequence joins TRBV30 and TRBJ2-3, with unresolved D. This CDR3 has 14 amino acids. The V gene lost 2 bases and the J gene lost 10 bases, with 19 bases spanning the gap. Germline V gene lookup returns CDR1 GTSNPN and CDR2 SVGIG (reference sequence). The CDR3 sequence: CAWSPPPPPRAQYF. The CDR3 coding sequence is TGTGCCTGGAGTCCACCCCCCCCTCCCCGGGCGCAGTATTTT. The full variable domain, with the rest looked up from reference TRBV30 and TRBJ2-3, is SQTIHQWPATLVQPVGSPLSLECTVEGTSNPNLYWYRQAAGRGLQLLFYSVGIGQISSEVPQNLSASRPQDRQFILSSKKLLLSDSGFYLCAWSPPPPPRAQYFGPGTRLTVL.

This rearrangement joins TRBV5-6 to TRBJ2-1; 7 bases fit TRBD2. The CDR3 runs to 17 residues. J gave up 4 bases and V 2 bases, and 12 bases lay outside the gene matches. CDR1 and CDR2 (germline): SGHDT, YYEEEE. CDR3 loop: CASSLGLSGREYNEQFF. CDR3 in DNA: TGTGCCAGCAGCTTAGGACTTAGCGGGCGAGAGTACAATGAGCAGTTCTTC. The full variable domain, completed using reference TRBV5-6 and TRBJ2-1, is DAGVTQSPTHLIKTRGQQVTLRCSPKSGHDTVSWYQQALGQGPQFIFQYYEEEERQRGNFPDRFSGHQFPNYSSELNVNALLLGDSALYLCASSLGLSGREYNEQFFGPGTRLTVL.

V usage is TRBV7-9 and J usage is TRBJ2-3; TRBD2 agrees at 11 bases. CDR1 SEHNR and CDR2 FQNEAQ come from the germline V gene (reference sequence). Trimming cost V 6 bases and J 6 bases; bases outside gene matches: 14. CDR3 length: 17 amino acids. CDR3 in amino acids: CASSYTGTSGPGDTQYF. DNA of the CDR3: TGTGCCAGCAGTTACACCGGGACTAGCGGCCCTGGGGATACGCAGTATTTT.